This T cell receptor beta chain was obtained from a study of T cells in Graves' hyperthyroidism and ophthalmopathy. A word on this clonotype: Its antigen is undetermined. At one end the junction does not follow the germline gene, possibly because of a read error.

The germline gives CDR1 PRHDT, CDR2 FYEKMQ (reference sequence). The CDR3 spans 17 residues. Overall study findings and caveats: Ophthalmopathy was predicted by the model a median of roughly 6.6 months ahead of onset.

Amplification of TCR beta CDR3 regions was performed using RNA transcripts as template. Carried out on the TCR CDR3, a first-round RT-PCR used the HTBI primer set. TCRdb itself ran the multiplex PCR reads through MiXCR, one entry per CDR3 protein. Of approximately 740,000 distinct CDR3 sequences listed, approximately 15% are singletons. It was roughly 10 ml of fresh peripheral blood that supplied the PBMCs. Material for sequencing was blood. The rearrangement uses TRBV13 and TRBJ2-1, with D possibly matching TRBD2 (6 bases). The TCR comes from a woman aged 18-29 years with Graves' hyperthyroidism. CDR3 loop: CTSSSSDGLASYNEQFF. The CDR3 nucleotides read TGTACCAGCAGCTCATCGGACGGGCTAGCGTCCTACAATGAGCAGTTCTTC. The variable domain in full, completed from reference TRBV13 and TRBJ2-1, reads AAGVIQSPRHLIKEKRETATLKCYPIPRHDTVYWYQQGPGQDPQFLISFYEKMQSDKGSIPDRFSAQQFSDYHSELNMSSLELGDSALYFCTSSSSDGLASYNEQFFGPGTRLTVL.